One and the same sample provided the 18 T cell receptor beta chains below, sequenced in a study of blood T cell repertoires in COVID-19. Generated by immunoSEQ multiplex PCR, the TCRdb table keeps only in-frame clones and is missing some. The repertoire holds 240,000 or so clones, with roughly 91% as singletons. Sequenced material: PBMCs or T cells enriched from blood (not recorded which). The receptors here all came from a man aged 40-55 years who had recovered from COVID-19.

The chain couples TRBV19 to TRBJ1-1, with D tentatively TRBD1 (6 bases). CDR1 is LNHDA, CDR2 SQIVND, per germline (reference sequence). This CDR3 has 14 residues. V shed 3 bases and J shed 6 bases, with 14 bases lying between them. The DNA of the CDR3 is TGTGCCAGTAGTATTCTCCAGGGGAGATCTGAAGCTTTCTTT. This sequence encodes CASSILQGRSEAFF.

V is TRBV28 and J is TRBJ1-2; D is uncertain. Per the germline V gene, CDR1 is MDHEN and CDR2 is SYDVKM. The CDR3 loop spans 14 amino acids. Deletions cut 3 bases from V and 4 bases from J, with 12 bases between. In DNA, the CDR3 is TGTGCCAGCAGTTTTGGTTCTTACATCTATGGCTACACCTTC. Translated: CASSFGSYIYGYTF.

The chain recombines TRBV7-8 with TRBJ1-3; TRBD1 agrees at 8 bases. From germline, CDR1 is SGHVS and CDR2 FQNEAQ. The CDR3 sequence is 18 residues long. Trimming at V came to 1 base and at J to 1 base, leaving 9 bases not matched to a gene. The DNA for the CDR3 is TGTGCCAGCAGCTTAGTAGTGCCCAGGGGGCTATCTGGAAACACCATATATTTT. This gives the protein CASSLVVPRGLSGNTIYF.

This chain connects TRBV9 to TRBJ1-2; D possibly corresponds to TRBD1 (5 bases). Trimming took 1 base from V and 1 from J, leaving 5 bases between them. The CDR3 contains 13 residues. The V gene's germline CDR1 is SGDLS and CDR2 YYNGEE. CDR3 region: CASSVQGNYGYTF. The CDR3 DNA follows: TGTGCCAGCAGCGTACAGGGTAACTATGGCTACACCTTC.

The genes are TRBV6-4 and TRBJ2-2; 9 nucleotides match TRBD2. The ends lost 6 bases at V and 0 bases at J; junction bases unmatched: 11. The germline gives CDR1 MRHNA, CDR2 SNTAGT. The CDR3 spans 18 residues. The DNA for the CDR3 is TGTGCCAGCAGGAGGGAGGTAGCGGGGGCCGCGAACACCGGGGAGCTGTTTTTT. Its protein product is CASRREVAGAANTGELFF.

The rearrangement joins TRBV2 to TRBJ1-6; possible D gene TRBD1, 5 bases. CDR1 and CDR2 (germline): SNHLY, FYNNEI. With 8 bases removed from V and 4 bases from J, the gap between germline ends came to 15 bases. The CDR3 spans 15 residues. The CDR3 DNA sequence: TGTGCCAGCCGGAACGAGGGACTGTATAATTCACCCCTCCACTTT. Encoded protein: CASRNEGLYNSPLHF.

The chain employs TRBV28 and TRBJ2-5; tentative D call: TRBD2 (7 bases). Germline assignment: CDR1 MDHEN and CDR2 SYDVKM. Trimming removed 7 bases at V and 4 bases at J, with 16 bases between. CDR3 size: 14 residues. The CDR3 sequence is CASKGGRISETQYF. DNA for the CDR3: TGTGCCAGCAAGGGGGGGCGAATTTCAGAGACCCAGTACTTC.

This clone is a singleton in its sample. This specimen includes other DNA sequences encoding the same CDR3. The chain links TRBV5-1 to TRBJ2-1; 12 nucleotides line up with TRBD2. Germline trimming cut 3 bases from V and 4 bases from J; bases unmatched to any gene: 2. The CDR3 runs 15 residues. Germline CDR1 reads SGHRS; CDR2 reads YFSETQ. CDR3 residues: CASSSGTSGYNEQFF. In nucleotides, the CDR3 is TGCGCCAGCAGCTCCGGGACTAGCGGGTACAATGAGCAGTTCTTC.

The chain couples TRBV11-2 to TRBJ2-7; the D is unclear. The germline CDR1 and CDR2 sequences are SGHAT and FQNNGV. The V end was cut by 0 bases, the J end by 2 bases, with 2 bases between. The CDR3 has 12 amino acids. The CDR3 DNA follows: TGTGCCAGCAGCTTAGACACCTACGAGCAGTACTTC. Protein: CASSLDTYEQYF.

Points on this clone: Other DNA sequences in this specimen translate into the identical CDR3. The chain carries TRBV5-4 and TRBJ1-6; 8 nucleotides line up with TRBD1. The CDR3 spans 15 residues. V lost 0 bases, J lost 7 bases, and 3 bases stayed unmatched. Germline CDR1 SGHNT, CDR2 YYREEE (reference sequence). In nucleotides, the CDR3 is TGTGCCAGCAGCTTGGGGACAGGGACAAATTCACCCCTCCACTTT. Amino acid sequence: CASSLGTGTNSPLHF.

In DNA form, the CDR3 reads TGTGCCAGCAGCTTAATGATTCAGGGAGGCTACGAGCAGTACTTC. Its protein is CASSLMIQGGYEQYF. The genes are TRBV7-9 and TRBJ2-7; D might be TRBD2 (6 bases). This CDR3 has 15 residues. Per the germline V gene, CDR1 is SEHNR and CDR2 is FQNEAQ (reference sequence). V dropped 2 bases and J dropped 3 bases, with 14 bases sitting between them.

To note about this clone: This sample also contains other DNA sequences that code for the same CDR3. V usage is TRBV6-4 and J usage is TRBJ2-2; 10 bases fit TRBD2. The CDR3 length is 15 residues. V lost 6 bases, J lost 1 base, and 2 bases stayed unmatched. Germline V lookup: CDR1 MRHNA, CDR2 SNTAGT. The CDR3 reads CASSRTSGNTGELFF. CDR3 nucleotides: TGTGCCAGCAGCCGGACTAGCGGGAACACCGGGGAGCTGTTTTTT.

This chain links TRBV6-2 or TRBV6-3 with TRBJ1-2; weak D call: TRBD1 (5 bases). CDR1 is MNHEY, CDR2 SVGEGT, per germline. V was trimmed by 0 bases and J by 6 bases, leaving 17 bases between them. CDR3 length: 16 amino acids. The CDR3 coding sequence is TGTGCCAGCAGTTACTCGGGAGGGGCGCGAATGGATGGCTACACCTTC. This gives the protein CASSYSGGARMDGYTF.

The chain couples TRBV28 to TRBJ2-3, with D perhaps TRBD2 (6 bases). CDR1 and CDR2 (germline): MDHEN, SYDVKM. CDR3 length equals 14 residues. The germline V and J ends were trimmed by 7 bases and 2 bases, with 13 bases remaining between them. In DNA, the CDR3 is TGTGCCAGCATCGGGCGGGATCTCACAGATACGCAGTATTTT. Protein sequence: CASIGRDLTDTQYF.

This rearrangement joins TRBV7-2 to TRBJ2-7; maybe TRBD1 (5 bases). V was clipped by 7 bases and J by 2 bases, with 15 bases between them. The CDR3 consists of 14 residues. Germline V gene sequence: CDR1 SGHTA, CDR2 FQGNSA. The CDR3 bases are TGTGCCAGCACCTTCTGGCAGGGAACCTACGAGCAGTACTTC. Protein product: CASTFWQGTYEQYF.

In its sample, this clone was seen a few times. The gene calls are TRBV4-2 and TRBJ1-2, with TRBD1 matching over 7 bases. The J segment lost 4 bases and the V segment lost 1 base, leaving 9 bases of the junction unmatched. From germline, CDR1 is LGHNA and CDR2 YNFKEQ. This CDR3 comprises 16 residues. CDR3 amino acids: CASSQAYRDSAYGYTF. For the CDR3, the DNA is TGTGCCAGCAGCCAAGCTTACCGGGACAGCGCCTATGGCTACACCTTC.

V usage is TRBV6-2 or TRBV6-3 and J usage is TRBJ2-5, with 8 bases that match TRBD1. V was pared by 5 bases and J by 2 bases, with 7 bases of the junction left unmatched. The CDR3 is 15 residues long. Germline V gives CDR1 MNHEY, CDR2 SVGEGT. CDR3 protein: CASSNHRDRQETQYF. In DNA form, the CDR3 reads TGTGCCAGCAGTAATCACCGGGACAGGCAAGAGACCCAGTACTTC.

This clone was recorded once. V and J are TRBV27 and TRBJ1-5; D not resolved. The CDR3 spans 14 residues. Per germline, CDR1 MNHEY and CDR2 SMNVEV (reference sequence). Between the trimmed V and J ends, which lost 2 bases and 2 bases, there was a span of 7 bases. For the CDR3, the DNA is TGTGCCAGCAGTTTAGGGCCGGGCAATCAGCCCCAGCATTTT. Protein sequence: CASSLGPGNQPQHF.